Following are 18 T cell receptor beta chains from one sample sequenced in a study of early T cells in non-severe SARS-CoV-2 infection. TCRdb re-analysed the 5' RACE reads in MiXCR, keeping a single row per CDR3 protein. The data show some 80,000 distinct CDR3 sequences, roughly 13% seen once. Sequencing was performed on whole blood. The origin of the receptors is an adult who was a healthcare worker with PCR-confirmed SARS-CoV-2 infection or an uninfected control (not recorded which).

The chain links TRBV5-1 to TRBJ1-1; D is undetermined. The CDR3 has 13 amino acids. CDR1 and CDR2 (germline): SGHRS, YFSETQ. Trimming left V 3 bases short and J 0 bases short, with 6 bases between. The CDR3 DNA reads TGCGCCAGCAGCTGGGCGGTGAACACTGAAGCTTTCTTT. Protein product: CASSWAVNTEAFF.

The chain combines TRBV10-3 with TRBJ2-7; possible D gene TRBD1, 6 bases. Germline CDR1 and CDR2: ENHRY and SYGVKD. V lost 7 bases and J lost 4, with 17 bases in between. CDR3 length: 14 residues. CDR3 DNA sequence: TGTGCCATCACACAAGAGACAGGAGATTACGAGCAGTACTTC. This codes for CAITQETGDYEQYF.

This clonotype was counted many times. The chain carries TRBV20-1 and TRBJ1-3; D is ambiguous. CDR3 size: 11 residues. The germline V gene encodes CDR1 DFQATT and CDR2 SNEGSKA (reference sequence). The V gene lost 1 base and the J gene lost 4 bases, with 2 bases spanning the gap. The CDR3 nucleotides are TGCAGTGCTAGAGTGGGAAACACCATATATTTT. Translation gives CSARVGNTIYF.

The chain has TRBV6-2 or TRBV6-3 and TRBJ1-1; 7 bases are shared with TRBD1. Germline CDR1 and CDR2: MNHEY and SVGEGT. CDR3 length: 14 residues. Losses at the gene ends were 0 bases for V and 7 bases for J; bases not matched to a gene: 5. The CDR3 spells CASSYSGTALEAFF. In nucleotides, the CDR3 is TGTGCCAGCAGTTACTCCGGGACAGCACTTGAAGCTTTCTTT.

V gene TRBV9 combines with J gene TRBJ2-1; D uncertain. This CDR3 has 13 amino acids. The V and J ends lost 4 bases and 8 bases respectively, with 13 bases between them. CDR1 is SGDLS and CDR2 is YYNGEE in the germline V gene. Here the CDR3 DNA reads TGTGCCAGCAGCACCCGACTGCTTGATGAGCAGTTCTTC. Amino acids: CASSTRLLDEQFF.

J is TRBJ1-2 and V is TRBV12-3 or TRBV12-4; 7 nucleotides line up with TRBD1. Trimming at V came to 6 bases and at J to 4 bases, leaving 8 bases not matched to a gene. The CDR3 loop spans 14 amino acids. Here the CDR3 DNA reads TGTGCCAGCAGAGCGACAGGGAAGTCCTATGGCTACACCTTC. Its translation is CASRATGKSYGYTF.

This clonotype was observed at least ten times. The V and J genes are TRBV7-6 and TRBJ1-2; 7 bases fit TRBD1. V was clipped by 4 bases and J by 4 bases; unmatched bases: 12. CDR1 is SGHVS and CDR2 is FNYEAQ in the germline V gene. CDR3 length equals 16 residues. CDR3 sequence: CASSSQTGSNSYGYTF. CDR3 nucleotides: TGTGCCAGCAGCTCGCAGACAGGGTCGAATAGCTATGGCTACACCTTC.

The J gene is TRBJ1-6, the V gene TRBV6-5, with D tentatively TRBD1 (5 bases). The germline V gene encodes CDR1 MNHEY and CDR2 SVGAGI. The germline V and J ends were trimmed by 5 bases and 10 bases, with 15 bases remaining between them. CDR3 length: 14 residues. The DNA for the CDR3 is TGTGCCAGCAGTCTCGACAGATTGCGATCACCCCTCCACTTT. It translates to CASSLDRLRSPLHF.

This clonotype has a count of ten or more. The chain recombines TRBV6-2 or TRBV6-3 with TRBJ2-7, with D perhaps matching TRBD1 (6 bases). CDR3 length: 15 residues. Trimming removed 0 bases from V and 4 bases from J, with 13 bases in between. CDR1 and CDR2 (germline): MNHEY, SVGEGT. The CDR3 here is CASSYSSQGWYEQYF. In DNA, the CDR3 is TGTGCCAGCAGTTACTCGAGTCAGGGGTGGTACGAGCAGTACTTC.

The J gene is TRBJ1-3, the V gene TRBV10-3; D not certain. Germline loops: CDR1 ENHRY, CDR2 SYGVKD. The CDR3 runs to 16 residues. Trimming stripped 1 base from V and 0 bases from J, with 10 bases between. CDR3 DNA: TGTGCCATCAGTGAGTACACAGTTACCTCTGGAAACACCATATATTTT. Amino acids: CAISEYTVTSGNTIYF.

The genes are TRBV29-1 and TRBJ2-5; no reliable D call. This CDR3 spans 12 amino acids. Looked up from germline, CDR1 is SQVTM and CDR2 is ANQGSEA. The ends were cut back, 3 bases at V and 2 bases at J, with 7 bases in the middle. CDR3 region: CSVDLQQETQYF. In DNA, the CDR3 is TGCAGCGTTGATTTGCAGCAAGAGACCCAGTACTTC.

This clonotype was observed many times. J is TRBJ1-6 and V is TRBV7-6; D uncertain. The length of the CDR3 is 16 residues. V lost 5 bases and J lost 0, with 11 bases in between. Per the germline V gene, CDR1 is SGHVS and CDR2 is FNYEAQ. This chain's CDR3 is CASSPLGSSYNSPLHF. The CDR3 DNA sequence: TGTGCCAGCAGCCCCCTCGGGAGCTCCTATAATTCACCCCTCCACTTT.

This clonotype appeared many times. V is TRBV10-1 and J is TRBJ2-2, with a weak D call TRBD1 (6 bases). Trimming stripped 6 bases from V and 0 bases from J, with 11 bases between. Germline V CDR1 and CDR2: WNHNN, SYGVQD (reference sequence). The CDR3 extends over 15 amino acids. This chain's CDR3 is CASSMGHANTGELFF. In nucleotides, the CDR3 is TGCGCCAGCAGCATGGGACACGCGAACACCGGGGAGCTGTTTTTT.

The chain uses TRBV20-1 and TRBJ2-3; 8 bases agree with TRBD2. This CDR3 comprises 14 residues. Germline V gene data show CDR1 as DFQATT and CDR2 as SNEGSKA (reference sequence). V lost 3 bases and J lost 6; bases outside the gene matches: 8. As DNA, the CDR3 is TGCAGTGCTAGCGGGGGGGCCAGTGTGGATACGCAGTATTTT. Translated: CSASGGASVDTQYF.

There are many counts of this clonotype. The CDR3 DNA is TGCAGCGTCTTAGGGGCTGAGCAGTTCTTC. This translates into CSVLGAEQFF. The chain couples TRBV29-1 to TRBJ2-1, with D perhaps TRBD1 (5 bases). Trimming removed 6 bases at V and 9 bases at J, with 9 bases between. CDR1 is SQVTM and CDR2 is ANQGSEA in the germline V gene. The CDR3 runs to 10 residues.

This clonotype was seen a handful of times. V gene TRBV10-3 combines with J gene TRBJ2-1; 10 nucleotides match TRBD1. CDR3 length equals 15 residues. J lost 6 bases, V lost 8 bases, and 10 bases had no gene match. The germline V gene has CDR1 ENHRY and CDR2 SYGVKD. This CDR3 is CAIWWDRGHPNEQFF. The CDR3 region has the DNA TGTGCCATCTGGTGGGACAGGGGACACCCCAATGAGCAGTTCTTC.

In this sample, this clonotype turned up many times. The chain is built from TRBV15 and TRBJ1-6; D perhaps matches TRBD1 (5 bases). The CDR3 loop spans 15 amino acids. Trimming cost V 0 bases and J 3 bases, with 6 bases left between them. Germline-derived CDR1 and CDR2 are LNHNV and YYDKDF (reference sequence). The CDR3 protein is CATSREGGYNSPLHF. The CDR3 nucleotides are TGTGCCACCAGCAGAGAGGGGGGCTATAATTCACCCCTCCACTTT.

V gene TRBV4-2 combines with J gene TRBJ1-4; D is uncertain. This CDR3 has 11 residues. The germline V and J ends were trimmed by 4 bases and 8 bases, with 5 bases remaining between them. From germline, CDR1 is LGHNA and CDR2 YNFKEQ. The CDR3 is CASSLREKLFF. In nucleotides, the CDR3 is TGTGCCAGCAGCCTCAGGGAAAAACTGTTTTTT.